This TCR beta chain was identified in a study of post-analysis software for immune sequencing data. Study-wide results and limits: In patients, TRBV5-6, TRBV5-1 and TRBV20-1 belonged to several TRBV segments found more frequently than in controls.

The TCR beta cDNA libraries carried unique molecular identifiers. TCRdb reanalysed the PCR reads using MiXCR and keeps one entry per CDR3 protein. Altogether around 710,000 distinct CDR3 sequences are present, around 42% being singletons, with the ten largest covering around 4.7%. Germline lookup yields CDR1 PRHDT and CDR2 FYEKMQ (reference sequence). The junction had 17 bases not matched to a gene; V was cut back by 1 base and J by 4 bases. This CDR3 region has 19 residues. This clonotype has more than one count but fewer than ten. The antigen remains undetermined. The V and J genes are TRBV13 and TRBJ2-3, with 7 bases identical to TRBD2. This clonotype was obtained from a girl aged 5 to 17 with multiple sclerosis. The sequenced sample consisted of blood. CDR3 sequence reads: CASSLASRRDWEGADTQYF. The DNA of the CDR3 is TGTGCCAGCAGCTTAGCCTCCCGCAGGGACTGGGAGGGCGCAGATACGCAGTATTTT.